A single sample gave rise to the 20 T cell receptor beta chains below, sequenced in a study of low-dose radiotherapy and immunotherapy resistance in tumors. The time point here: before trial treatment. Alpha and beta chains were covered, as first-strand cDNA relied on TRAV- and TRBV-specific primers. TCR amplification used 20 to 25 PCR cycles, a constant-region primer and a V-primer adapter. In TCRdb, the reads were re-called with MiXCR into one record per CDR3 protein. The profile covers roughly 54,000 distinct CDR3 sequences, with about 25% appearing a single time and around 6% taken by the ten largest. The sequences come from PBMCs, collected before treatment. These receptors all come from a male donor with prostate cancer.

This chain links TRBV5-4 with TRBJ2-5, with 10 bases identical to TRBD2. The CDR3 contains 12 residues. Germline CDR1 reads SGHNT; CDR2 reads YYREEE (reference sequence). V dropped 6 bases and J dropped 6; count of bases not matched to a gene: 2. This CDR3 reads CASTSGGKTQYF. The DNA of the CDR3 is TGTGCCAGCACTAGCGGGGGAAAGACCCAGTACTTC.

There are many counts of this clonotype. The DNA of the CDR3 is TGTGCCAGTAGTAACACCCGGACAGGGGAAAATGAAAAACTGTTTTTT. Amino acids: CASSNTRTGENEKLFF. The chain has TRBV19 and TRBJ1-4; 9 positions agree with TRBD1. CDR1 and CDR2 from the germline V gene are LNHDA and SQIVND (reference sequence). V gave up 4 bases and J gave up 5 bases; unmatched junction bases: 8. The CDR3 length is 16 residues.

In its sample, this clonotype was seen a few times. The CDR3 spells CSVETGDSPPYEQYF. The CDR3 DNA reads as TGCAGCGTTGAAACGGGCGACAGTCCTCCATACGAGCAGTACTTC. The V and J genes are TRBV29-1 and TRBJ2-7; D perhaps matches TRBD1 (5 bases). This CDR3 is built from 15 residues. Germline CDR1 is SQVTM and CDR2 is ANQGSEA. V was trimmed by 2 bases and J by 4 bases, leaving 18 bases between them.

The genes are TRBV5-1 and TRBJ1-4; D may be TRBD1 (5 bases). The CDR3 length is 16 residues. Germline-derived CDR1 and CDR2 are SGHRS and YFSETQ. The V gene lost 0 bases and the J gene lost 0 bases, with 9 bases spanning the gap. CDR3 residues: CASSLGQIATNEKLFF. CDR3 nucleotide sequence: TGCGCCAGCAGCTTGGGACAGATTGCAACTAATGAAAAACTGTTTTTT.

This clonotype occurred many times. The chain recombines TRBV7-8 with TRBJ2-5; D unresolved. The CDR3 spans 13 residues. Germline V CDR1 and CDR2: SGHVS, FQNEAQ. The V and J ends lost 3 bases and 5 bases respectively, with 10 bases between them. The CDR3 loop is CASSFPGRETQYF. In DNA, the CDR3 is TGTGCCAGCAGCTTCCCAGGTCGGGAGACCCAGTACTTC.

In regard to this clonotype: This likely came from a read error, as a far larger clone is one base away. The genes are TRBV6-1 and TRBJ2-5; D gene ambiguous. Germline V gene sequence: CDR1 MNHNS, CDR2 SASEGT. Trimming took 6 bases from V and 2 from J, leaving 10 bases between them. CDR3 length: 13 residues. The DNA for the CDR3 is TGTGCCAGCAGCTGGGCACGTCAAGAGACCCAGTACTTC. Encoded protein: CASSWARQETQYF.

This clonotype was detected many times. The chain recombines TRBV7-9 with TRBJ2-7; D remains unclear. CDR1 is SEHNR and CDR2 is FQNEAQ in the germline V gene (reference sequence). Trimming left V 5 bases short and J 3 bases short, with 5 bases between. This CDR3 region has 11 residues. Here the CDR3 reads CASSLLYEQYF. The DNA of the CDR3 is TGTGCCAGCAGCCTCCTCTACGAGCAGTACTTC.

This clonotype was observed at least ten times. This chain uses TRBV7-6 with TRBJ2-1, with 8 positions matching TRBD1. Germline CDR1 and CDR2: SGHVS and FNYEAQ. The J segment lost 6 bases and the V segment lost 2 bases, leaving 12 bases of the junction unmatched. The CDR3 is 17 residues long. The CDR3 spells CASSLRRAGTGPNEQFF. Here the CDR3 DNA reads TGTGCCAGCAGCTTAAGGAGGGCGGGGACAGGCCCCAATGAGCAGTTCTTC.

Notes on this clonotype: A single base separates this from a much larger clone, so it may be a read error. V gene TRBV19 combines with J gene TRBJ2-7, with 7 bases identical to TRBD1. This CDR3 has 13 amino acids. Germline V gives CDR1 LNHDA, CDR2 SQIVND (reference sequence). V shed 9 bases, J shed 7 bases, and the junction held 12 bases outside the gene matches. CDR3 protein: CASTYRDSNEQYF. CDR3 nucleotide sequence: TGTGCCAGCACGTACCGGGACAGTAATGAGCAGTACTTC.

Ten or more counts support this clonotype. The V gene is TRBV6-2 or TRBV6-3, the J gene TRBJ2-3; 9 bases match TRBD2. Germline V gene data show CDR1 as MNHEY and CDR2 as SVGEGT. This CDR3 is built from 14 residues. J lost 6 bases, V lost 6 bases, and 7 bases had no gene match. Here the CDR3 reads CASRASGEVDTQYF. Written as DNA, the CDR3 is TGTGCCAGCAGGGCTAGCGGGGAAGTGGATACGCAGTATTTT.

This clonotype appeared many times. The chain recombines TRBV7-6 with TRBJ2-3; D gene uncertain. Trimming stripped 0 bases from V and 0 bases from J, with 7 bases between. Germline values: CDR1 SGHVS, CDR2 FNYEAQ. This CDR3 region has 15 residues. CDR3 nucleotide sequence: TGTGCCAGCAGCTTAGCGCAATGGAGCACAGATACGCAGTATTTT. It codes for CASSLAQWSTDTQYF.

Ten or more counts support this clonotype. This rearrangement joins TRBV27 to TRBJ2-2, with a tentative D call TRBD1 (5 bases). CDR1 MNHEY and CDR2 SMNVEV come from the germline V gene (reference sequence). Trimming stripped 2 bases from V and 5 bases from J, with 18 bases between. The length of the CDR3 is 17 residues. The CDR3 reads CASSLGPLAGITGELFF. DNA for the CDR3: TGTGCCAGCAGTTTAGGTCCGCTGGCAGGGATTACCGGGGAGCTGTTTTTT.

This clonotype came up many times. The rearrangement uses TRBV19 and TRBJ2-5, with 7 bases aligning to TRBD1. The V gene's germline CDR1 is LNHDA and CDR2 SQIVND (reference sequence). Trimming took 3 bases from V and 5 from J; bases not matched to a gene: 9. This CDR3 has 15 residues. CDR3 residues: CASSIYRGGSETQYF. The DNA for the CDR3 is TGTGCCAGTAGTATTTACAGGGGCGGTTCGGAGACCCAGTACTTC.

With respect to this clonotype: A far larger clone is one base from this, pointing to a likely read error. The V call is TRBV13, the J call TRBJ2-1, with TRBD2 as a possible D gene (5 bases). The V gene's germline CDR1 is PRHDT and CDR2 FYEKMQ (reference sequence). The CDR3 is made up of 12 amino acids. This chain's CDR3 is CVSNGLDNEQFF. The CDR3 DNA reads as TGTGTCAGCAACGGACTCGACAATGAGCAGTTCTTC.

V gene TRBV28 combines with J gene TRBJ2-3, with 8 positions matching TRBD1. From germline, CDR1 is MDHEN and CDR2 SYDVKM. Unmatched junction bases numbered 4, after V lost 4 bases and J lost 1 base. The CDR3 covers 15 residues. The CDR3 sequence: CASSSQGAGTDTQYF. Written as DNA, the CDR3 is TGTGCCAGCAGTTCCCAGGGGGCGGGCACAGATACGCAGTATTTT.

This clonotype has ten or more counts. The J gene is TRBJ2-7, the V gene TRBV4-2; 10 bases are shared with TRBD2. The trim removed 3 bases at V and 2 bases at J, leaving 4 bases unmatched. From germline, CDR1 is LGHNA and CDR2 YNFKEQ. This CDR3 region has 15 residues. CDR3 nucleotides: TGTGCCAGCAGCCAGGAAGCGGGAGGGGCCTACGAGCAGTACTTC. Residues: CASSQEAGGAYEQYF.

As for this clonotype: A read error is likely here: a far larger clone is one base away. The chain recombines TRBV5-1 with TRBJ2-5; TRBD1 might be the D (5 bases). Trimming removed 3 bases at V and 12 bases at J, with 24 bases between. Per germline, CDR1 SGHRS and CDR2 YFSETQ. The CDR3 is 15 residues long. The chain's CDR3 is CASSWTSGSYNEEYF. The CDR3 nucleotides are TGCGCCAGCAGCTGGACATCCGGGTCGTACAATGAGGAGTACTTC.

The table lists this clonotype with many counts. The chain has TRBV6-5 and TRBJ2-5; 11 bases agree with TRBD1. The trim removed 0 bases at V and 2 bases at J, leaving 5 bases unmatched. The CDR3 is made up of 17 amino acids. Germline CDR1 reads MNHEY; CDR2 reads SVGAGI. The CDR3 DNA sequence: TGTGCCAGCAGTTACTCGGGACAGGGGGTAGGACAAGAGACCCAGTACTTC. It encodes CASSYSGQGVGQETQYF.

V gene TRBV20-1 combines with J gene TRBJ2-7, with 7 bases lining up with TRBD1. The junction had 8 bases not matched to a gene; V was cut back by 0 bases and J by 3 bases. Germline V gene sequence: CDR1 DFQATT, CDR2 SNEGSKA (reference sequence). The CDR3 sequence is 15 residues long. CDR3 nucleotide sequence: TGCAGTGCTAGAGATTCCGGGACAGAAAGCTACGAGCAGTACTTC. Translation: CSARDSGTESYEQYF.

There are many counts of this clonotype. The rearrangement uses TRBV15 and TRBJ2-3; D is possibly TRBD1 (5 bases). V was cut by 0 bases and J by 5 bases, with 24 bases left in between. CDR1 and CDR2 (germline): LNHNV, YYDKDF (reference sequence). The CDR3 extends over 19 amino acids. CDR3 loop: CATSRDPQRPDTVGDTQYF. CDR3 DNA: TGTGCCACCAGCAGAGACCCCCAACGTCCGGACACGGTGGGAGATACGCAGTATTTT.